These 26 T cell receptor beta chains share one sample of origin, sequenced in a study of T cell repertoires in cytomegalovirus infection. TCRdb reprocessed the reads via MiXCR and lists one record per CDR3 protein. Among 150,000 to 200,000 distinct CDR3 sequences listed, roughly a fifth were seen once. Specimen: PBMCs. Every receptor here comes from a human donor in good health (CMV status not recorded). Some clones in this sample may be carry-over from other donors' samples.

As DNA, the CDR3 is TGTGCCAGTAGCCAACAATGGGGTCGCGGGGGCCCCCCCGGGGAGCTGTTTTTT. Its translation is CASSQQWGRGGPPGELFF. V gene TRBV19 combines with J gene TRBJ2-2, with D possibly matching TRBD2 (7 bases). The germline CDR1 and CDR2 sequences are LNHDA and SQIVND (reference sequence). CDR3 length: 18 residues. Trimming removed 6 bases at V and 6 bases at J, with 26 bases between. The full variable domain, rest sourced from reference TRBV19 and TRBJ2-2, is DGGITQSPKYLFRKEGQNVTLSCEQNLNHDAMYWYRQDPGQGLRLIYYSQIVNDFQKGDIAEGYSVSREKKESFPLTVTSAQKNPTAFYLCASSQQWGRGGPPGELFFGEGSRLTVL.

This clonotype occurred a few times. The CDR3 is CASSLATGIGETQYF. In DNA form, the CDR3 reads TGCGCCAGCAGCTTGGCTACAGGGATTGGGGAGACCCAGTACTTC. This chain joins TRBV5-1 and TRBJ2-5; D is perhaps TRBD1 (6 bases). CDR1 and CDR2 from the germline V gene are SGHRS and YFSETQ. With 0 bases removed from V and 5 bases from J, the gap between germline ends came to 14 bases. This CDR3 spans 15 amino acids.

This clonotype was seen ten or more times. V gene TRBV7-8 combines with J gene TRBJ2-3; 12 bases match TRBD2. Germline CDR1 reads SGHVS; CDR2 reads FQNEAQ. The CDR3 sequence is 16 residues long. The V segment lost 2 bases and the J segment 10 bases; nucleotides outside the gene matches: 10. CDR3 in DNA: TGTGCCAGCAGCTTACTTGCTAGCGGGGGGGACTCTGCGCAGTATTTT. This translates into CASSLLASGGDSAQYF. Complete variable domain (other parts from reference TRBV7-8 and TRBJ2-3): GAGVSQSPRYKVAKRGQDVALRCDPISGHVSLFWYQQALGQGPEFLTYFQNEAQLDKSGLPSDRFFAERPEGSVSTLKIQRTQQEDSAVYLCASSLLASGGDSAQYFGPGTRLTVL.

This clonotype was counted only a few times. V gene TRBV5-1 combines with J gene TRBJ2-5; D perhaps matches TRBD2 (5 bases). Trimming stripped 1 base from V and 2 bases from J, with 12 bases between. CDR1 is SGHRS, CDR2 YFSETQ, per germline. The CDR3 length is 15 residues. The CDR3, as DNA: TGCGCCAGCAGCTTGATCGGAGGTATACAAGAGACCCAGTACTTC. Amino acids: CASSLIGGIQETQYF.

This clonotype was observed many times. The chain combines TRBV7-2 with TRBJ2-1; D gene ambiguous. The V gene's germline CDR1 is SGHTA and CDR2 FQGNSA. V lost 2 bases to trimming and J lost 0 bases, with 14 bases between them. CDR3 length equals 17 residues. The DNA for the CDR3 is TGTGCCAGCAGCTTAAGTCCAGATCTGAGCTCCTACAATGAGCAGTTCTTC. This codes for CASSLSPDLSSYNEQFF.

There are many counts of this clonotype. The J gene is TRBJ1-1, the V gene TRBV27, with 7 bases aligning to TRBD1. This CDR3 is 13 amino acids long. Losses at the gene ends were 5 bases for V and 5 bases for J; bases not matched to a gene: 5. Germline V gene data show CDR1 as MNHEY and CDR2 as SMNVEV (reference sequence). The CDR3 sequence is CASSQNRGTEAFF. The CDR3 DNA is TGTGCCAGCAGTCAGAACAGGGGTACTGAAGCTTTCTTT.

V usage is TRBV7-9 and J usage is TRBJ1-1; the D is unclear. The germline gives CDR1 SEHNR, CDR2 FQNEAQ (reference sequence). The length of the CDR3 is 14 residues. Trimming cost V 2 bases and J 5 bases, with 12 bases left between them. The CDR3 here is CASSLLQLKTEAFF. The CDR3 DNA reads TGTGCCAGCAGCTTACTACAGCTAAAAACTGAAGCTTTCTTT.

Comment on this clonotype: A much larger clonotype is one base distant, so this may be a read error. The V and J genes are TRBV5-1 and TRBJ2-1; D tentatively reads TRBD1 or TRBD2 (6 bases each). CDR3 length: 15 residues. Trimming pared 2 bases from V and 4 bases from J, leaving 13 bases between. Germline lookup yields CDR1 SGHRS and CDR2 YFSETQ. In DNA form, the CDR3 reads TGCGCCAGCAGCTTTCAGGGGACTGGATACAATGAGCAGTTCTTC. It is translated as CASSFQGTGYNEQFF.

This clonotype showed up just a few times. This chain uses TRBV23-1 with TRBJ1-1, with D possibly being TRBD1 (6 bases). Being an ORF, TRBV23-1 has a function that is uncertain. This CDR3 has 17 residues. Trimming left V 0 bases short and J 1 base short, with 15 bases between. The CDR3 DNA is TGCGCCAGCAGTCAATCGAAGGCAGGGGACCCGAACACTGAAGCTTTCTTT. This translates into CASSQSKAGDPNTEAFF.

J is TRBJ1-1 and V is TRBV13, with D perhaps matching TRBD1 (6 bases). The CDR3 extends over 15 amino acids. The germline CDR1 and CDR2 sequences are PRHDT and FYEKMQ (reference sequence). V was trimmed by 4 bases and J by 1 base, leaving 13 bases between them. This CDR3 reads CASSSSPDRNTEAFF. The CDR3 coding sequence is TGTGCCAGCAGCTCATCCCCGGACAGGAACACTGAAGCTTTCTTT.

This clonotype has ten or more counts. CDR3 amino acids: CASSLALGSYNEQFF. DNA of the CDR3: TGTGCCAGCAGCTTAGCGCTTGGGAGCTACAATGAGCAGTTCTTC. The chain couples TRBV7-8 to TRBJ2-1; a possible D gene is TRBD2 (5 bases). V lost 0 bases, J lost 3 bases, and 9 bases lay in between. The CDR3 totals 15 residues. The germline V gene has CDR1 SGHVS and CDR2 FQNEAQ. The variable domain in full, with the rest retrieved from reference TRBV7-8 and TRBJ2-1, is GAGVSQSPRYKVAKRGQDVALRCDPISGHVSLFWYQQALGQGPEFLTYFQNEAQLDKSGLPSDRFFAERPEGSVSTLKIQRTQQEDSAVYLCASSLALGSYNEQFFGPGTRLTVL.

This clonotype was recorded at least ten times. The rearrangement links TRBV7-8 to TRBJ1-5; D unresolved. CDR1 SGHVS and CDR2 FQNEAQ come from the germline V gene. The CDR3 is made up of 15 amino acids. Trimming removed 1 base at V and 3 bases at J, with 10 bases between. CDR3 coding DNA: TGTGCCAGCAGCTTAGGGACGGGGAACAATCAGCCCCAGCATTTT. Its translation: CASSLGTGNNQPQHF.

The rearrangement links TRBV23-1 to TRBJ2-3; no firm D call. TRBV23-1 is classed as an ORF, of uncertain function. The CDR3 consists of 15 residues. V lost 1 base and J lost 1, with 9 bases in between. As DNA, the CDR3 is TGCGCCAGCAGTCAATTTCGGGCCGGCACAGATACGCAGTATTTT. Protein sequence: CASSQFRAGTDTQYF.

This clonotype has ten or more counts. This chain uses TRBV18 with TRBJ2-3; no clear D gene. The V end lost 3 bases, the J end lost 1 base, and 5 bases lay between the germline ends. The CDR3 has 13 residues. The germline CDR1 and CDR2 sequences are KGHSH and LQKENI. The CDR3 reads CASSPMGTDTQYF. CDR3 bases: TGTGCCAGCTCACCGATGGGCACAGATACGCAGTATTTT.

This clonotype occurred a few times. The chain is built from TRBV12-3 or TRBV12-4 and TRBJ2-7; TRBD2 agrees at 9 bases. V shed 4 bases, J shed 3 bases, and the junction held 13 bases outside the gene matches. The CDR3 length is 17 residues. The CDR3: CASSSGTSTHSVYEQYF. DNA for the CDR3: TGTGCCAGCAGTTCGGGGACTAGCACGCATTCGGTCTACGAGCAGTACTTC.

This clonotype occurred many times. The chain couples TRBV7-2 to TRBJ2-3, with 8 bases identical to TRBD2. Germline lookup yields CDR1 SGHTA and CDR2 FQGNSA. This CDR3 has 16 residues. Trimming cost V 5 bases and J 3 bases; bases outside gene matches: 10. CDR3: CASSPDAGGVTDTQYF. In DNA form, the CDR3 reads TGTGCCAGCAGCCCCGACGCGGGAGGTGTAACAGATACGCAGTATTTT.

This clonotype showed up just a few times. V is TRBV19 and J is TRBJ1-5, with D perhaps TRBD1 (5 bases). Trimming stripped 3 bases from V and 2 bases from J, with 17 bases between. The CDR3 runs 17 residues. Germline lookup yields CDR1 LNHDA and CDR2 SQIVND (reference sequence). CDR3 in amino acids: CASSIGPGIMGNQPQHF. In nucleotides, the CDR3 is TGTGCCAGTAGTATCGGCCCAGGGATAATGGGCAATCAGCCCCAGCATTTT.

In this sample, this clonotype turned up a few times. The chain employs TRBV2 and TRBJ1-2; possible D gene TRBD1, 6 bases. There are 15 residues in the CDR3. Trimming left V 4 bases short and J 4 bases short, with 16 bases between. From germline, CDR1 is SNHLY and CDR2 FYNNEI. As DNA, the CDR3 is TGTGCCAGCAGTGTCTCCGGGGGGGCCTTCTATGGCTACACCTTC. As protein: CASSVSGGAFYGYTF.

This chain links TRBV7-3 with TRBJ2-3; a possible D gene is TRBD2 (5 bases). The CDR3 has 14 residues. Trimming pared 6 bases from V and 2 bases from J, leaving 12 bases between. Germline CDR1 and CDR2: SGHTA and FQGTGA. The CDR3, as DNA: TGTGCCAGCAGAAGCGGAACAATCACAGATACGCAGTATTTT. Translating gives CASRSGTITDTQYF.

The chain joins TRBV11-1 to TRBJ1-1; D is ambiguous. The germline V and J ends were trimmed by 4 bases and 7 bases, with 16 bases remaining between them. CDR1 and CDR2 from the germline V gene are SGHAT and FQDESV (reference sequence). This CDR3 region has 14 residues. CDR3 residues: CASSSQTGVGEAFF. CDR3 bases: TGTGCCAGCAGCTCACAAACCGGAGTGGGTGAAGCTTTCTTT.

The V call is TRBV4-2, the J call TRBJ2-7; 10 positions match TRBD2. V was pared by 4 bases and J by 3 bases, with 9 bases of the junction left unmatched. The CDR3 is 16 residues long. In germline, CDR1 is LGHNA, CDR2 YNFKEQ. The CDR3 DNA reads as TGTGCCAGCAGCCCTCGGAGCGGGAGGGACGACTACGAGCAGTACTTC. This gives the protein CASSPRSGRDDYEQYF.

The chain employs TRBV14 and TRBJ1-2; tentatively, D is TRBD1 (6 bases). CDR1 is SGHDN and CDR2 is FVKESK in the germline V gene. Trimming removed 4 bases from V and 7 bases from J, with 13 bases in between. The CDR3 is 13 residues long. CDR3 loop: CASSRDRLGGYTF. In DNA, the CDR3 is TGTGCCAGCAGCCGAGACAGGTTAGGTGGCTACACCTTC.

This clonotype has at least ten counts. The gene calls are TRBV20-1 and TRBJ1-1; 9 bases agree with TRBD1. V lost 1 base and J lost 5; bases outside the gene matches: 8. CDR3 length equals 15 residues. Per germline, CDR1 DFQATT and CDR2 SNEGSKA (reference sequence). The CDR3 sequence is CSARAYTGGRTEAFF. The CDR3 DNA follows: TGCAGTGCTAGAGCCTACACAGGGGGCCGGACTGAAGCTTTCTTT.

This clonotype was observed at least ten times. This chain joins TRBV7-2 and TRBJ2-7, with 8 bases that match TRBD1. The CDR3 is 15 residues long. With 5 bases clipped from V and 7 bases from J, the junction kept 13 bases outside the gene matches. From germline, CDR1 is SGHTA and CDR2 FQGNSA. The DNA for the CDR3 is TGTGCCAGCAGCCCCGAGGGGACAGGATTTAGGGAGCAGTACTTC. This encodes CASSPEGTGFREQYF.

This clonotype occurred a few times. The V gene is TRBV6-6, the J gene TRBJ2-1; tentative D call: TRBD1 (6 bases). Germline V CDR1 and CDR2: MNHNY, SVGAGI (reference sequence). V dropped 4 bases and J dropped 4 bases, with 17 bases sitting between them. The CDR3 runs 16 residues. CDR3 coding DNA: TGTGCCAGCAGTTCTGGATGGGGAAGGGGGTACAATGAGCAGTTCTTC. Its translation: CASSSGWGRGYNEQFF.

This chain links TRBV5-4 with TRBJ1-2; tentative D call: TRBD1 (5 bases). With 1 base removed from V and 4 bases from J, the gap between germline ends came to 14 bases. The germline gives CDR1 SGHNT, CDR2 YYREEE (reference sequence). The CDR3 totals 15 residues. The CDR3 DNA reads as TGTGCCAGCAGCTTGAAAGGGGTTCGGGTCTATGGCTACACCTTC. Protein product: CASSLKGVRVYGYTF.